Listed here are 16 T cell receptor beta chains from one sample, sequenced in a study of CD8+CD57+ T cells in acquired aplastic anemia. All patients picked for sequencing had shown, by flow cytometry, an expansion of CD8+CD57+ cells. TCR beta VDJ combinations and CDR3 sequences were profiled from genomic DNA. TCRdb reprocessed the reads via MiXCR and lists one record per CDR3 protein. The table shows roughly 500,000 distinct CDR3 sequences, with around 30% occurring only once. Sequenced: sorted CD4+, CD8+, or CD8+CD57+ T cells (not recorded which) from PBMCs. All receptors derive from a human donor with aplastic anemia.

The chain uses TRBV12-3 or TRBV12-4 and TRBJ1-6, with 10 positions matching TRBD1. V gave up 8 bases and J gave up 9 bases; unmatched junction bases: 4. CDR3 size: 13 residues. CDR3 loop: CASAGQGVSPLHF. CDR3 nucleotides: TGTGCCAGCGCCGGACAGGGGGTTTCACCCCTCCACTTT.

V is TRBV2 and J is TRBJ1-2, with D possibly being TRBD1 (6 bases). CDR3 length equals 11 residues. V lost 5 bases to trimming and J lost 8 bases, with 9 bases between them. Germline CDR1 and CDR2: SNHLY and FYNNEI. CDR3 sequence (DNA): TGTGCCAGCAGTAGTGGACAGGGCTACACCTTC. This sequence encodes CASSSGQGYTF. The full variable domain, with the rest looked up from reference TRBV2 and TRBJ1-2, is EPEVTQTPSHQVTQMGQEVILRCVPISNHLYFYWYRQILGQKVEFLVSFYNNEISEKSEIFDDQFSVERPDGSNFTLKIRSTKLEDSAMYFCASSSGQGYTFGSGTRLTVV.

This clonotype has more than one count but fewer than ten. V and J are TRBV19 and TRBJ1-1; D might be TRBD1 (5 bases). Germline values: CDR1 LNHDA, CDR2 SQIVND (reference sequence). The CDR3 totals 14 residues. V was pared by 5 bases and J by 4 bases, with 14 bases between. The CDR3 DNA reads TGTGCCAGTAGTTCCCAGGGAGGGAGCACTGAAGCTTTCTTT. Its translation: CASSSQGGSTEAFF.

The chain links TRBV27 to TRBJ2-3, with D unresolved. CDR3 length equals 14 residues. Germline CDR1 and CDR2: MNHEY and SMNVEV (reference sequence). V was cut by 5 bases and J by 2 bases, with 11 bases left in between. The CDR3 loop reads CASSHGTTTDTQYF. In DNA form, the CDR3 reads TGTGCCAGCAGTCACGGTACCACCACAGATACGCAGTATTTT.

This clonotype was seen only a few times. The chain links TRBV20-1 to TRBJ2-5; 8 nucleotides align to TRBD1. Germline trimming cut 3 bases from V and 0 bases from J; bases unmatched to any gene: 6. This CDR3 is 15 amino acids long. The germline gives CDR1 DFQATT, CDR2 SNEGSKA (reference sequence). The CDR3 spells CSASVGQGYQETQYF. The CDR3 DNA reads TGCAGTGCTAGTGTAGGACAGGGCTACCAAGAGACCCAGTACTTC.

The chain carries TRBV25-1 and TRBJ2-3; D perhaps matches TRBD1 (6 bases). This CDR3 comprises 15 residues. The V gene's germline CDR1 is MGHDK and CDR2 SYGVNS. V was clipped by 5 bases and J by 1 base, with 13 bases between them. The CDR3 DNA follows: TGTGCCAGCAGTTATGGGGGCCGGGGCACAGATACGCAGTATTTT. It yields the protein CASSYGGRGTDTQYF. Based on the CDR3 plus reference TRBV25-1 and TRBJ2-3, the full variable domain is EADIYQTPRYLVIGTGKKITLECSQTMGHDKMYWYQQDPGMELHLIHYSYGVNSTEKGDLSSESTVSRIRTEHFPLTLESARPSHTSQYLCASSYGGRGTDTQYFGPGTRLTVL.

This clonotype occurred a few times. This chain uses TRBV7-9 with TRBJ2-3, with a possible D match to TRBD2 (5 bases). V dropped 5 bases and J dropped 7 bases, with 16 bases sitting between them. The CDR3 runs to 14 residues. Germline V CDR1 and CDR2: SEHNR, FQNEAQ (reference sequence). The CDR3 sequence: CASSALRGPYTQYF. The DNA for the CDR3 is TGTGCCAGCAGCGCTTTACGGGGTCCATATACGCAGTATTTT.

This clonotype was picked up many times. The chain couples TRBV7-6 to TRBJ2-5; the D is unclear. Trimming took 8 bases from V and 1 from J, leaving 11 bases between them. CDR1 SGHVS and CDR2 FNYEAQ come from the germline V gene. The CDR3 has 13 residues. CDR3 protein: CASGPGFQETQYF. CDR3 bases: TGTGCCAGCGGCCCGGGCTTCCAAGAGACCCAGTACTTC.

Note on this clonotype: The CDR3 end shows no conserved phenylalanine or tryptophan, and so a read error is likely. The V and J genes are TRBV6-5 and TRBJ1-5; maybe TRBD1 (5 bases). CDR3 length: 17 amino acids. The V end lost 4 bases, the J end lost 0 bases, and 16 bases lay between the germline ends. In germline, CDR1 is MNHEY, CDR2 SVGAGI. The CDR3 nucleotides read TGTGCCAGCAGTTCGGCCAGGGCAAGCAATAGCAATCAGCCCCAGCATTAT. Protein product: CASSSARASNSNQPQHY.

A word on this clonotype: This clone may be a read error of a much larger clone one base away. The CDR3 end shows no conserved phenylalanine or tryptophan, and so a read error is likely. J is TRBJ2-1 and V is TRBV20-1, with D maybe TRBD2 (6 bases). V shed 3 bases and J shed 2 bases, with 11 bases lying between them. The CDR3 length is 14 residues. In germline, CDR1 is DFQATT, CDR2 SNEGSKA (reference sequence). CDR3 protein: CSASGTGTYNEQFL. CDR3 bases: TGCAGTGCTAGCGGGACTGGGACCTACAATGAGCAGTTCCTC.

This chain's CDR3 is CASSYGDRGTDTQYF. The CDR3 nucleotides are TGTGCCAGCAGTTACGGGGACAGGGGGACAGATACGCAGTATTTT. The chain carries TRBV6-5 and TRBJ2-3; TRBD1 matches at 11 bases. This CDR3 is built from 15 residues. In germline, CDR1 is MNHEY, CDR2 SVGAGI. V shed 2 bases and J 3 bases; nucleotides not matched to a gene: 1.

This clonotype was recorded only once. CDR3 in amino acids: CASSSGRSDQPQHF. In nucleotides, the CDR3 is TGTGCCAGCAGCTCGGGACGGAGTGATCAGCCCCAGCATTTT. This chain uses TRBV12-3 or TRBV12-4 with TRBJ1-5; TRBD1 is a possible D gene (5 bases). Trimming removed 6 bases at V and 5 bases at J, with 14 bases between. The CDR3 covers 14 residues.

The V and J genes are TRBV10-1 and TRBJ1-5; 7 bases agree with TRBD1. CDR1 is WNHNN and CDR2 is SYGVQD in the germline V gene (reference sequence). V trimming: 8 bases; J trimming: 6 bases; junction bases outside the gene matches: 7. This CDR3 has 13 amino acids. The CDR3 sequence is CASVETGSQPQHF. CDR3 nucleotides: TGCGCCAGCGTGGAGACAGGGAGTCAGCCCCAGCATTTT.

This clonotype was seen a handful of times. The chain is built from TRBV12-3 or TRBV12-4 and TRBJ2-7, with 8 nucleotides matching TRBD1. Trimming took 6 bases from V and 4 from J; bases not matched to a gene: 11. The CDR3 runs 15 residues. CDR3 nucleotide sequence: TGTGCCAGCAGACCCCAGGCAGGGGGCAGTTACGAGCAGTACTTC. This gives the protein CASRPQAGGSYEQYF.

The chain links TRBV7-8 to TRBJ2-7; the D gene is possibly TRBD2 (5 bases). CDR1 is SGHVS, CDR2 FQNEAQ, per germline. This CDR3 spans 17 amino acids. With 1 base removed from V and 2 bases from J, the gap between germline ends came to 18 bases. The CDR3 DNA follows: TGTGCCAGCAGCTTAGTCACGGCTAGCCTCTCTACCTACGAGCAGTACTTC. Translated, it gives CASSLVTASLSTYEQYF.

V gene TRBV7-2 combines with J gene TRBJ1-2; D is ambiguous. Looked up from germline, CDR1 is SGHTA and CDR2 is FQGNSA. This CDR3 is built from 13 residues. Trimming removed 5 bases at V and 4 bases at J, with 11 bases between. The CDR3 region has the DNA TGTGCCAGCAGCGACGGGGATTTCTATGGCTACACCTTC. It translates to CASSDGDFYGYTF.